This TCR beta chain was profiled in a study of OX40 agonist ivuxolimab in advanced cancers. Study results and limitations: Circulating CD4+ and CD8+ T cells showed clonal expansion by week 6 at 0.1 to 3.0 mg/kg.

Using immunoSEQ multiplex PCR, the repertoire was profiled, and TCRdb retains in-frame clones only, with some absent. The sample has about 84,000 clones, 75% to 90% seen once. The CDR3 totals 14 residues. The germline V gene encodes CDR1 GTSNPN and CDR2 SVGIG (reference sequence). With 0 bases clipped from V and 7 bases from J, the junction kept 4 bases outside the gene matches. Concerning this clone: The antigen remains unidentified.

The specimen was CD4+ or CD8+ T cells sorted from blood, collected in a trial of the OX40 agonist ivuxolimab. The chain recombines TRBV30 with TRBJ2-1, with 9 nucleotides matching TRBD2. The sequence came from an adult with an advanced solid tumor such as melanoma, head and neck, liver or kidney cancer. CDR3 nucleotide sequence: TGTGCCTGGAGTGTACAAGCGGGAGGTAATGAGCAGTTCTTC. Translated, it gives CAWSVQAGGNEQFF.